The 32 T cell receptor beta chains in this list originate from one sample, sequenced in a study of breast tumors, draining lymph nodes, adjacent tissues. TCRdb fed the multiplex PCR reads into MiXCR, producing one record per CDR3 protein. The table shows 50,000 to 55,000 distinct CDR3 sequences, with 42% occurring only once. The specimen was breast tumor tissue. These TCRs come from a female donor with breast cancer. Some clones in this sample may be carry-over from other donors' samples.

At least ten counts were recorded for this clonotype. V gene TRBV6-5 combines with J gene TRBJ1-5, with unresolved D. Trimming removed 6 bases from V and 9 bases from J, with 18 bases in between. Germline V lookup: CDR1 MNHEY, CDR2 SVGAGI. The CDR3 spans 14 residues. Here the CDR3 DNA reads TGTGCCAGCAGGACCAGACCCGGTGTTGGGCCCCAGCATTTT. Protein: CASRTRPGVGPQHF.

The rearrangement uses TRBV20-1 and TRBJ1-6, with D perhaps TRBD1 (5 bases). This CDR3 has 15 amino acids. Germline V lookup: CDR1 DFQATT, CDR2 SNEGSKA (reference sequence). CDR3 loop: CSYRLQARYNSPLHF. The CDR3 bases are TGCAGCTACCGATTACAGGCGCGGTATAATTCACCCCTCCACTTT.

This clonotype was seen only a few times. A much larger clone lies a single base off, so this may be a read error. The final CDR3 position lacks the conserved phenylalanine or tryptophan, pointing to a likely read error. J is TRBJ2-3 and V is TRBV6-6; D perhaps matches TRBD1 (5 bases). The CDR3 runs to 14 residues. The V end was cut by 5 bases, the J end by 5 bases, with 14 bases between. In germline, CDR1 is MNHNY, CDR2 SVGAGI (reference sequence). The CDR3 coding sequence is TGTGCCAGCAGTCACGGCAGGGTAGGAGATACGCAGTATCTT. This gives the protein CASSHGRVGDTQYL.

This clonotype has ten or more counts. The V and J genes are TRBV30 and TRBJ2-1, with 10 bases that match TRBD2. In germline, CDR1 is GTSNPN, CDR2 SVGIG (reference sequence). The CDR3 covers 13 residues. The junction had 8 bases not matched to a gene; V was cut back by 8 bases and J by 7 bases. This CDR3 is CANKREGRNEQFF. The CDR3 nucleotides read TGTGCCAACAAGCGGGAGGGCAGGAATGAGCAGTTCTTC.

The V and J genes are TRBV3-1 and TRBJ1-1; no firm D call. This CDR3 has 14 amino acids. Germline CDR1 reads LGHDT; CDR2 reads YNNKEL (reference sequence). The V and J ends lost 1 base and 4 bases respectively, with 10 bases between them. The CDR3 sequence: CASSQGSVGTEAFF. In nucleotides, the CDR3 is TGTGCCAGCAGCCAAGGTTCGGTGGGCACTGAAGCTTTCTTT.

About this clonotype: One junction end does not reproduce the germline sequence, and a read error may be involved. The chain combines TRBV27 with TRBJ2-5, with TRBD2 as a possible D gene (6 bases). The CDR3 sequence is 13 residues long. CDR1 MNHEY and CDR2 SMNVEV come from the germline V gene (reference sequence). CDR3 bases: TGTGCCAGCAGCGTACACGCCTATAGCGCGGGGAACTTC. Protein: CASSVHAYSAGNF.

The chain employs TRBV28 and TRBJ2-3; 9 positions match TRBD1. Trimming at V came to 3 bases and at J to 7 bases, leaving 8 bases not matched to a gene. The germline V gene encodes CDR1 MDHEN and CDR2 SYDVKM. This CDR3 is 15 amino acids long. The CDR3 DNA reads TGTGCCAGCAGTTTGGGGACAGGGCCCCCATATACGCAGTATTTT. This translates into CASSLGTGPPYTQYF.

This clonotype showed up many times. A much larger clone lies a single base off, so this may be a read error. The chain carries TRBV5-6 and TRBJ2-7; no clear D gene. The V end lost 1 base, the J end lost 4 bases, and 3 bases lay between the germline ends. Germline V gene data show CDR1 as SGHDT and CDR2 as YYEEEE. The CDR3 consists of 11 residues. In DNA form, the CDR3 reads TGTGCCAGCAGCTTGTTTTACGAGCAGTACTTC. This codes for CASSLFYEQYF.

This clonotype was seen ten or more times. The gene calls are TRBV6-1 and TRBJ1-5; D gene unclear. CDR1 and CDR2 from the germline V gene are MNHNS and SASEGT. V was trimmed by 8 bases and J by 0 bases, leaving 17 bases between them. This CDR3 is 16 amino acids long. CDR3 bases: TGTGCCAGCGGAGGTAGACCCAAGTATAGCAATCAGCCCCAGCATTTT. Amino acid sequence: CASGGRPKYSNQPQHF.

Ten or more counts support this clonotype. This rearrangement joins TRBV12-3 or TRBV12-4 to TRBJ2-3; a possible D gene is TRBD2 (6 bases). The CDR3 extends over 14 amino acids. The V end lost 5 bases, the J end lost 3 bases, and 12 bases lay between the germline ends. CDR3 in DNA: TGTGCCAGCAGTCCCGGGGGTGGTACAGATACGCAGTATTTT. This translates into CASSPGGGTDTQYF.

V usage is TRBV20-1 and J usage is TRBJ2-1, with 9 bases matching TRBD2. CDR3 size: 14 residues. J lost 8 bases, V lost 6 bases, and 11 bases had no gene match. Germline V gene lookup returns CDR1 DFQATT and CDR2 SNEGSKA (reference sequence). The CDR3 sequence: CSALGLAGWDEQFF. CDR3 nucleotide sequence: TGCAGTGCCCTCGGGCTAGCGGGATGGGATGAGCAGTTCTTC.

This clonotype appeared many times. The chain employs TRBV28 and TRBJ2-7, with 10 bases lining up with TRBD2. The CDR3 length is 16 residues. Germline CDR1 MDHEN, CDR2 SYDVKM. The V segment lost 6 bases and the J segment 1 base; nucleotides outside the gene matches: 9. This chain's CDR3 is CASSRQAGGVSYEQYF. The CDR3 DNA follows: TGTGCCAGCAGCCGACAAGCGGGAGGGGTGTCCTACGAGCAGTACTTC.

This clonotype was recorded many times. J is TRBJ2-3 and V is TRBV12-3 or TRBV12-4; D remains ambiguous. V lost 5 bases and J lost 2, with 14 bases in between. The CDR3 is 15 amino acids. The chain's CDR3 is CASSHPSGTTDTQYF. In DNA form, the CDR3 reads TGTGCCAGCAGTCATCCCTCGGGTACCACAGATACGCAGTATTTT.

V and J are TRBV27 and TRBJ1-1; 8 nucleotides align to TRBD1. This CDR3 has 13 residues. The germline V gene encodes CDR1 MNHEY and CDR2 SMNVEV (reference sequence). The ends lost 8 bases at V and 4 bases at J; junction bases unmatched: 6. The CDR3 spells CASRTGLATEAFF. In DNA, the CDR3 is TGTGCCAGCCGGACAGGGTTGGCCACTGAAGCTTTCTTT.

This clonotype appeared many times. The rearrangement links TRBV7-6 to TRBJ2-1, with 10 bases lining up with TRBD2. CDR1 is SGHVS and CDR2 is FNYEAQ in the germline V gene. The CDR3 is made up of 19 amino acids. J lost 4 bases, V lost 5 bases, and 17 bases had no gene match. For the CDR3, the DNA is TGTGCCAGCAGCCGATCGGCAGGGGTTGCTAGCGGGAGTTACAATGAGCAGTTCTTC. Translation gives CASSRSAGVASGSYNEQFF.

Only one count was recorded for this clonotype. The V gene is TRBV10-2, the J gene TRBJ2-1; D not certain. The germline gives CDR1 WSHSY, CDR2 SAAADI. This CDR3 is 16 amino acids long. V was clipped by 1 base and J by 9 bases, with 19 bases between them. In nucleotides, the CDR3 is TGCGCCAGCAGTGAGTTAGGCTCCCTCCAATGGAGTGAGCAGTTCTTC. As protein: CASSELGSLQWSEQFF.

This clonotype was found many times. This CDR3 reads CASSPGNTDTQYF. The DNA of the CDR3 is TGTGCCAGCAGCCCCGGGAACACAGATACGCAGTATTTT. The rearrangement uses TRBV11-2 and TRBJ2-3, with D perhaps TRBD2 (5 bases). Germline CDR1 reads SGHAT; CDR2 reads FQNNGV. Deletions cut 5 bases from V and 2 bases from J, with 8 bases between. The CDR3 extends over 13 amino acids.

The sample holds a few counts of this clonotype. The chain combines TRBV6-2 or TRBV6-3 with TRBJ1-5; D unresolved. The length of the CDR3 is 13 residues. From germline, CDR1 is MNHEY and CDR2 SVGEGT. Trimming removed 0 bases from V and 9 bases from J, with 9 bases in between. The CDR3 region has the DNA TGTGCCAGCAGTTACTCCCCCCGGGGGCCCCAGCATTTT. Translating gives CASSYSPRGPQHF.

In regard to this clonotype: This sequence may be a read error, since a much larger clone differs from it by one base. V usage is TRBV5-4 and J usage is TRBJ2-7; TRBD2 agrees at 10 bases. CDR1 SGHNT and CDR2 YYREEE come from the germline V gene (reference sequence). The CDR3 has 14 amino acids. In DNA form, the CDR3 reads TGTACCAGCAATGCAGCGGGAGGGCCTTACGAGCAGTACTTC. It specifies CTSNAAGGPYEQYF.

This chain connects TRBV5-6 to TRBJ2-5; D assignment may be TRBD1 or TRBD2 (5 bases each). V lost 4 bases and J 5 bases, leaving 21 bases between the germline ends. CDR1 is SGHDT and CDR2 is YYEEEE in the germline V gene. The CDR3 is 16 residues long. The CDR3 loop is CASSPVRDGGEETQYF. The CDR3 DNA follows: TGTGCCAGCAGCCCCGTCCGGGACGGAGGAGAGGAGACCCAGTACTTC.

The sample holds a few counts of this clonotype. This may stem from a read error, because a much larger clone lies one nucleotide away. CDR3 protein: CASSSNRGLGVNVLTF. CDR3 sequence (DNA): TGTGCCAGCAGCTCTAACAGGGGGCTTGGGGTCAACGTCCTGACTTTC. The chain links TRBV11-2 to TRBJ2-6; 9 nucleotides agree with TRBD1. The CDR3 loop spans 16 amino acids. Germline CDR1 is SGHAT and CDR2 is FQNNGV.

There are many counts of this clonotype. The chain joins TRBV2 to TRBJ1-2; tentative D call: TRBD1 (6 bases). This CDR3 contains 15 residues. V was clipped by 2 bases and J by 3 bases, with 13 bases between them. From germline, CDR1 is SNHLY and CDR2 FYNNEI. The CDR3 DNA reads TGTGCCAGCAGTGAATCGCAGGGGATATACTATGGCTACACCTTC. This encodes CASSESQGIYYGYTF.

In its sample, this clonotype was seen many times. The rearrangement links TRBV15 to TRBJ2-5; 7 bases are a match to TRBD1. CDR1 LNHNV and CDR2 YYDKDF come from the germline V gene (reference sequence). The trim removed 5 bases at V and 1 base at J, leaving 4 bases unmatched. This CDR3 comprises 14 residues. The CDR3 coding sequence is TGTGCCACCAGCGAGGGACAGATCCAAGAGACCCAGTACTTC. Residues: CATSEGQIQETQYF.

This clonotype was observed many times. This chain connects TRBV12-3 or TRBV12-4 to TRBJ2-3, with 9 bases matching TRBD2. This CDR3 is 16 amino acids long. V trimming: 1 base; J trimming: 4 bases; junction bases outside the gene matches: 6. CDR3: CASSLEPSGIADTQYF. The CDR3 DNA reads TGTGCCAGCAGTTTAGAACCTAGCGGGATCGCAGATACGCAGTATTTT.

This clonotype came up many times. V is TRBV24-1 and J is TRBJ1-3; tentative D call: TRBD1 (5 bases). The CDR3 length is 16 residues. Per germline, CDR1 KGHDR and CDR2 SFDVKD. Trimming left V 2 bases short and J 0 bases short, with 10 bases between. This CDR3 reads CATSDSRDFSGNTIYF. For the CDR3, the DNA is TGTGCCACCAGTGATTCTCGGGACTTCTCTGGAAACACCATATATTTT.

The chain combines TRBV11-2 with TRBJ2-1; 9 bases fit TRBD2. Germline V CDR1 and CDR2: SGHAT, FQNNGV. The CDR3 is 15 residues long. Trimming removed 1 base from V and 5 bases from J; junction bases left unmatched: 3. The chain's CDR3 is CASSLGTSVHNEQFF. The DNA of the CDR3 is TGTGCCAGCAGCTTAGGGACTAGCGTGCACAATGAGCAGTTCTTC. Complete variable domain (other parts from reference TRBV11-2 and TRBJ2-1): EAGVAQSPRYKIIEKRQSVAFWCNPISGHATLYWYQQILGQGPKLLIQFQNNGVVDDSQLPKDRFSAERLKGVDSTLKIQPAKLEDSAVYLCASSLGTSVHNEQFFGPGTRLTVL.

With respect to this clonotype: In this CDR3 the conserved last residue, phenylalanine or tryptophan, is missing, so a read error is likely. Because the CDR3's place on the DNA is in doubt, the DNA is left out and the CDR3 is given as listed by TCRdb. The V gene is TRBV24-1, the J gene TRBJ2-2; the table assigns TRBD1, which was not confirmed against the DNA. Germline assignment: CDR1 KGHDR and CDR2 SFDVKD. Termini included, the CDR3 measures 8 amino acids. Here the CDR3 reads CATSEPGA.

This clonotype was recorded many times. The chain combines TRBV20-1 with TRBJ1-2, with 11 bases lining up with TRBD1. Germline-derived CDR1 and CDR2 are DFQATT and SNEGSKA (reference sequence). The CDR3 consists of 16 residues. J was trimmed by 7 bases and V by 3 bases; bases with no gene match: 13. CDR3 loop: CSASSIGQGARGGYTF. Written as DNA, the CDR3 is TGCAGTGCTAGTAGCATTGGACAGGGGGCGCGAGGTGGCTACACCTTC.

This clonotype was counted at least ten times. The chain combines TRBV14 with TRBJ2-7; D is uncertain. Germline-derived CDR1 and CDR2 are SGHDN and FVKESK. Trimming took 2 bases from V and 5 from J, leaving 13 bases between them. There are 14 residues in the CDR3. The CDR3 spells CASSQQDRFDEQYF. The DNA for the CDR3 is TGTGCCAGCAGCCAACAGGATCGGTTCGACGAGCAGTACTTC.

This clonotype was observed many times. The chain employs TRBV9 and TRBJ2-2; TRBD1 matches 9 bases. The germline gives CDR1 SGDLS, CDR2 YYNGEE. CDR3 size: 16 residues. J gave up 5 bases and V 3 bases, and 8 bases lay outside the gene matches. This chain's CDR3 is CASSGSGTGFTGELFF. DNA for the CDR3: TGTGCCAGCAGCGGTTCCGGGACAGGGTTTACCGGGGAGCTGTTTTTT.

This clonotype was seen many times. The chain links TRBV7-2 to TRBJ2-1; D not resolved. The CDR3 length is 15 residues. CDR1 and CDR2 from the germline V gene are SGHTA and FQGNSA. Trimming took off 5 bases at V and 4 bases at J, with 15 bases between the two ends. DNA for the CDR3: TGTGCCAGCAGCCCAACCCCCCAAGGTTACAATGAGCAGTTCTTC. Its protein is CASSPTPQGYNEQFF.

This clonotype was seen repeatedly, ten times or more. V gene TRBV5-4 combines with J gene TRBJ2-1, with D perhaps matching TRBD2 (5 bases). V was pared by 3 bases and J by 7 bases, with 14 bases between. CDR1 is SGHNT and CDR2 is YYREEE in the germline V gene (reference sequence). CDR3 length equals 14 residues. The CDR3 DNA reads TGTGCCAGCAGCTCAAGGACTCGACGGAATGAGCAGTTCTTC. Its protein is CASSSRTRRNEQFF.